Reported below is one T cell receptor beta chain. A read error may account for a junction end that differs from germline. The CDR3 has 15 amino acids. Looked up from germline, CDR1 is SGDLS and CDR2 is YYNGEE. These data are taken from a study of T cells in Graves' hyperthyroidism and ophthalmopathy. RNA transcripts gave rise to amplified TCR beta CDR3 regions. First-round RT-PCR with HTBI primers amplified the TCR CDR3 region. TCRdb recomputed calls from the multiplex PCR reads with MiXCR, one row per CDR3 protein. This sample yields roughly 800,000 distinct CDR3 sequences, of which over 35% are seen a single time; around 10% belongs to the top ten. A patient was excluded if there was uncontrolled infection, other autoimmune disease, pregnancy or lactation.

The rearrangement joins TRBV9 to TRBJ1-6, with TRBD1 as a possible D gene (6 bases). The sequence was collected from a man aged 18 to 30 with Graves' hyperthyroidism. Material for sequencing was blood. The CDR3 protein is CASSVGGGEEETQYF. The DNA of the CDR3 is TGTGCCAGCAGCGTAGGTGGGGGCGAGGAGGAGACCCAGTACTTT.